This T cell receptor (beta chain) stems from a study of shared clonotypes between healthy human individuals. Original data processing: ImmunoSEQ gave junction-only sequences without quality scores, so filtering differed. This table comes from immunoSEQ multiplex PCR, and its TCRdb copy is limited to in-frame clones, with some not included. V and J calls and clone size are as listed in that table; D and trimming were resolved from the DNA. The data show approximately 98,000 clones, around 68% seen once. This CDR3 comprises 12 residues. The germline V gene encodes CDR1 SGHNT and CDR2 YENEEA. Trimming removed 2 bases at V and 6 bases at J, with 4 bases between. Donors were Caucasian adults residing in Nashville, Tennessee, USA.

The specimen was memory CD8+ T cells sorted from blood. Subset meaning: CD45RO+ cells pooled with CCR7-negative TemRA cells. The chain recombines TRBV11-3 with TRBJ2-2; D is uncertain. The TCR was taken from a woman younger than 45 in good health. The CDR3 sequence: CASSLHPGELFF. CDR3 nucleotide sequence: TGTGCCAGCAGCTTACACCCCGGGGAGCTGTTTTTT.